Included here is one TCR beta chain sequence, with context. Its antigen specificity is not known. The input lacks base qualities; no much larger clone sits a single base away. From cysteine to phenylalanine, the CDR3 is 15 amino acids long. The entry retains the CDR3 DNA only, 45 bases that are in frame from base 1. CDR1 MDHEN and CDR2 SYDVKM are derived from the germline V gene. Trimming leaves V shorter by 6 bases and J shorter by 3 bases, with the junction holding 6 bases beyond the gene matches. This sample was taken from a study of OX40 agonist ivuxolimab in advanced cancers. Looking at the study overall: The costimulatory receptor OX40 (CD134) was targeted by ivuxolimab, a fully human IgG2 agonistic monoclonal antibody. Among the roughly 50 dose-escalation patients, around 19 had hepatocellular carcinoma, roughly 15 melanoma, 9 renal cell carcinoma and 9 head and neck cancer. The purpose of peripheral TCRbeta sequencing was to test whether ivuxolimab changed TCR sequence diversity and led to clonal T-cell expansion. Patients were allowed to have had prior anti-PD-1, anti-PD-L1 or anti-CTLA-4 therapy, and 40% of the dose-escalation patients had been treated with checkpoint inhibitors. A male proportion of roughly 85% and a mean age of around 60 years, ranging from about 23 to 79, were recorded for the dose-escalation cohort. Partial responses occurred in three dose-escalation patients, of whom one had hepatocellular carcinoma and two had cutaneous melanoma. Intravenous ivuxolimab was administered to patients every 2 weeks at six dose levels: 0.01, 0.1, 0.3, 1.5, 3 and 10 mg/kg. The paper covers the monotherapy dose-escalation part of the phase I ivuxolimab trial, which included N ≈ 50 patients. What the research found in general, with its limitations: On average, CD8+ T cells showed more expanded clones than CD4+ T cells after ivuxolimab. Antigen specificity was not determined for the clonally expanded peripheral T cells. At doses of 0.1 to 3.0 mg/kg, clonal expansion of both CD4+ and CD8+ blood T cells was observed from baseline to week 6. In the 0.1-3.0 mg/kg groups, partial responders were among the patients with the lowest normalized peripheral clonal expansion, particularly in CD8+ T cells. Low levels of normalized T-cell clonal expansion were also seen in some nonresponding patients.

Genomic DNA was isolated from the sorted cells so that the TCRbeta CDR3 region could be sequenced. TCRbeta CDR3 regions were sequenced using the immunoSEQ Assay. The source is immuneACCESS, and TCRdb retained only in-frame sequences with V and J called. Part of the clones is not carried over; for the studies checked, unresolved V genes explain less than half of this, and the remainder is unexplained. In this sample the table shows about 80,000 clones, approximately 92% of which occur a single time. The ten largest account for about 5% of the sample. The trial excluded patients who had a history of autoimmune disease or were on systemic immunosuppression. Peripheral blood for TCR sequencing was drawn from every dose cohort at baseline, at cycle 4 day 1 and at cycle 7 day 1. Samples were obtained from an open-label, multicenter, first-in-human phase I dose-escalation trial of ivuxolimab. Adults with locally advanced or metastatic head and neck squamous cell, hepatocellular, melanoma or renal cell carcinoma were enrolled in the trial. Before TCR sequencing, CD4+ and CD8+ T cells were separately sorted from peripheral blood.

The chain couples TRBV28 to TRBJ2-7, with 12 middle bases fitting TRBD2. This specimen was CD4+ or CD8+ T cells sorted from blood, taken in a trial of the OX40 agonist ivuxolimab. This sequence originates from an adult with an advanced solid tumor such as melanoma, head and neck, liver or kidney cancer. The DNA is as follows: TGTGCCAGCAGGGGAGGACTAGCGGGATACTACGAGCAGTACTTC. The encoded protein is CASRGGLAGYYEQYF. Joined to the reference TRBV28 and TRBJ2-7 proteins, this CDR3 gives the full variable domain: DVKVTQSSRYLVKRTGEKVFLECVQDMDHENMFWYRQDPGLGLRLIYFSYDVKMKEKGDIPEGYSVSREKKERFSLILESASTNQTSMYLCASRGGLAGYYEQYFGPGTRLTVT.